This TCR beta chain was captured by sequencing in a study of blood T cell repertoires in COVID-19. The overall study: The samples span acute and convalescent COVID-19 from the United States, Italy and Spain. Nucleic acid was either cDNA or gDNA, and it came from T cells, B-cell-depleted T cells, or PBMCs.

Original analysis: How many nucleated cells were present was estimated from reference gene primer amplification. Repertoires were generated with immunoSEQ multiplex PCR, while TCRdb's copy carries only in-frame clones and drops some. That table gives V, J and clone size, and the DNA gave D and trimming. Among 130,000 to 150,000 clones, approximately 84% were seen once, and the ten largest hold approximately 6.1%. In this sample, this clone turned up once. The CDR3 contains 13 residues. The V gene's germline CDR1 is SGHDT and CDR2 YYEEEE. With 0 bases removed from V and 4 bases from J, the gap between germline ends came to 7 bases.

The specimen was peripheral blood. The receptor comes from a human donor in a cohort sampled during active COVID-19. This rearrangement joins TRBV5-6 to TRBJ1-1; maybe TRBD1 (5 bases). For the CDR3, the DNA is TGTGCCAGCAGCTTGGACAGGACCACTGAAGCTTTCTTT. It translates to CASSLDRTTEAFF.